Listed below are T cell receptor beta chains from one sample, sequenced in a study of T cells in Graves' hyperthyroidism and ophthalmopathy. TCRdb re-called the multiplex PCR reads through MiXCR, storing one row per CDR3 protein. Of hundreds of thousands of distinct CDR3 sequences in the sample, 14% were seen once. Sequencing was done on a sample of blood. The receptors shown here come from a woman in her forties with Graves' hyperthyroidism. The CDR3 runs from the conserved cysteine through the conserved F or W. D genes are given only for firm matches. Part of the rows lack a size; the others show once, few, many or a class for expanded clones.

V: TRBV5-6
size: .
J: TRBJ1-2
D: TRBD1
length: 12
CDR3: CASSTGQAGYTF
DNA: TGTGCCAGCAGCACCGGACAGGCTGGCTACACCTTC

V: TRBV6-1
size: few
J: TRBJ1-2
D: TRBD1
length: 14
CDR3: CASSTDRDPYGYTF
DNA: TGTGCCAGCAGCACCGACAGGGATCCCTATGGCTACACCTTC

V: TRBV7-9
size: many
J: TRBJ2-7
D: .
length: 17
CDR3: CASSLSEGPGQYYEQYF
DNA: TGTGCCAGCAGCTTATCGGAGGGGCCGGGACAGTACTACGAGCAGTACTTC

V: TRBV6-1
size: few
J: TRBJ1-1
D: .
length: 14
CDR3: CASSERGVNTEAFF
DNA: TGTGCCAGCAGTGAAAGGGGCGTCAACACTGAAGCTTTCTTT

V: TRBV6-5
size: many
J: TRBJ1-6
D: .
length: 15
CDR3: CASSYTVPQNSPLHF
DNA: TGTGCCAGCAGTTACACAGTCCCCCAAAATTCACCCCTCCACTTT

V: TRBV27
size: many
J: TRBJ2-1
D: TRBD2
length: 19
CDR3: CASKATSGRRGVTNNEQFF
DNA: TGTGCCAGCAAGGCGACTAGCGGGAGGAGGGGGGTGACGAACAATGAGCAGTTCTTC

V: TRBV5-4
size: .
J: TRBJ1-1
D: .
length: 13
CDR3: CASSLESDTEAFF
DNA: TGTGCCAGCAGCTTGGAGTCGGACACTGAAGCTTTCTTT

V: TRBV28
size: .
J: TRBJ1-2
D: .
length: 16
CDR3: CASSLKGVLANYGYTF
DNA: TGTGCCAGCAGTTTAAAGGGGGTTCTGGCTAACTATGGCTACACCTTC

V: TRBV7-2
size: few
J: TRBJ2-5
D: TRBD2
length: 15
CDR3: CASSQSSGIPETQYF
DNA: TGCGCCAGCAGCCAGAGTAGCGGGATCCCAGAGACCCAGTACTTC

V: TRBV9
size: few
J: TRBJ2-2
D: .
length: 15
CDR3: CASSVAQGRGGELFF
DNA: TGTGCCAGCAGCGTAGCACAGGGGAGGGGCGGGGAGCTGTTTTTT

V: TRBV27
size: many
J: TRBJ2-2
D: .
length: 12
CDR3: CASSLLSGELFF
DNA: TGTGCCAGCAGCTTATTGAGCGGGGAGCTGTTTTTT

V: TRBV27
size: many
J: TRBJ2-4
D: TRBD2
length: 17
CDR3: CASSPRSSGIAKNIQYF
DNA: TGTGCCAGCAGTCCTCGGAGTAGCGGGATAGCCAAAAACATTCAGTACTTC

V: TRBV24-1
size: .
J: TRBJ1-5
D: TRBD1
length: 16
CDR3: CASTFLTGSGNQPQHF
DNA: TGTGCCAGCACCTTCCTGACAGGGTCAGGCAATCAGCCCCAGCATTTT

V: TRBV7-2
size: many
J: TRBJ2-3
D: TRBD2
length: 17
CDR3: CASSSSPGLADTDTQYF
DNA: TGTGCCAGCAGCTCATCACCGGGACTAGCGGACACAGATACGCAGTATTTT

V: TRBV5-1
size: .
J: TRBJ2-5
D: TRBD2
length: 15
CDR3: CASSLGASGLETQYF
DNA: TGCGCCAGCAGCTTGGGTGCTAGCGGGCTGGAGACCCAGTACTTC

V: TRBV20-1
size: many
J: TRBJ2-5
D: .
length: 12
CDR3: CSARGGEETQYF
DNA: TGCAGTGCTAGAGGCGGGGAAGAGACCCAGTACTTC

V: TRBV30
size: many
J: TRBJ1-1
D: TRBD1
length: 13
CDR3: CAWSVPRGTEAFF
DNA: TGTGCCTGGAGTGTACCCAGGGGGACTGAAGCTTTCTTT

V: TRBV18
size: .
J: TRBJ2-4
D: .
length: 15
CDR3: CASSLGSGGSDIQYF
DNA: TGTGCCAGCTCACTCGGGTCCGGGGGTTCGGACATTCAGTACTTC

V: TRBV18
size: many
J: TRBJ2-1
D: .
length: 16
CDR3: CASSPPNPGVSNEQFF
DNA: TGTGCCAGCTCACCACCGAACCCGGGAGTGAGTAATGAGCAGTTCTTC

V: TRBV28
size: many
J: TRBJ1-5
D: .
length: 15
CDR3: CASSSGPYSNQPQHF
DNA: TGTGCCAGCAGTTCCGGGCCGTATAGCAATCAGCCCCAGCATTTT

V: TRBV12-3/TRBV12-4
size: .
J: TRBJ2-2
D: .
length: 13
CDR3: CASSFVLGGELFF
DNA: TGTGCCAGCAGTTTCGTTTTGGGAGGGGAGCTGTTTTTT

V: TRBV3-1
size: many
J: TRBJ2-7
D: .
length: 12
CDR3: CASSQGLTGQYF
DNA: TGTGCCAGCAGCCAAGGGCTCACCGGGCAGTACTTC

V: TRBV12-3/TRBV12-4
size: .
J: TRBJ2-1
D: TRBD2
length: 15
CDR3: CASSLISSGRAEQFF
DNA: TGTGCCAGCAGTTTAATATCTAGCGGGAGGGCCGAGCAGTTCTTC

V: TRBV19
size: .
J: TRBJ1-5
D: TRBD1
length: 14
CDR3: CASGGQYTNQPQHF
DNA: TGTGCCAGCGGGGGACAGTATACCAATCAGCCCCAGCATTTT

V: TRBV7-9
size: .
J: TRBJ2-7
D: .
length: 16
CDR3: CASSLVRASEGREQYF
DNA: TGTGCCAGCAGCTTAGTTCGTGCTAGCGAGGGGCGTGAGCAGTACTTC

V: TRBV27
size: few
J: TRBJ2-2
D: .
length: 18
CDR3: CASGSITGGAGLAGELFF
DNA: TGTGCCAGCGGATCCATTACAGGGGGGGCCGGGTTGGCCGGGGAGCTGTTTTTT

V: TRBV6-1
size: few
J: TRBJ1-2
D: .
length: 13
CDR3: CASTHRFDYGYTF
DNA: TGTGCCAGCACTCACAGGTTTGACTATGGCTACACCTTC

V: TRBV30
size: many
J: TRBJ1-1
D: .
length: 12
CDR3: CACLSRNTEAFF
DNA: TGTGCCTGCCTCAGTAGGAACACTGAAGCTTTCTTT

V: TRBV19
size: .
J: TRBJ2-2
D: .
length: 14
CDR3: CASNRQQVTGELFF
DNA: TGTGCCAGCAACCGTCAACAGGTCACCGGGGAGCTGTTTTTT

V: TRBV10-3
size: many
J: TRBJ2-7
D: TRBD1
length: 14
CDR3: CAISELTGHYEQYF
DNA: TGTGCCATCAGTGAGTTGACAGGGCACTACGAGCAGTACTTC

V: TRBV5-1
size: .
J: TRBJ2-1
D: TRBD1
length: 16
CDR3: CASSMGQISSYNEQFF
DNA: TGCGCCAGCAGCATGGGACAGATAAGCTCCTACAATGAGCAGTTCTTC

V: TRBV6-1
size: .
J: TRBJ1-2
D: .
length: 13
CDR3: CATETAGRGGYTF
DNA: TGTGCCACAGAAACGGCAGGGAGAGGTGGCTACACCTTC

V: TRBV20-1
size: .
J: TRBJ2-3
D: .
length: 12
CDR3: CSASPGTDTQYF
DNA: TGCAGTGCTAGTCCGGGGACAGATACGCAGTATTTT

V: TRBV27
size: many
J: TRBJ2-3
D: TRBD2
length: 15
CDR3: CASSLPGTNTDTQYF
DNA: TGTGCCAGCAGCCTCCCCGGGACTAACACAGATACGCAGTATTTT

V: TRBV7-9
size: many
J: TRBJ1-1
D: .
length: 13
CDR3: CASTPRGNTEAFF
DNA: TGTGCCAGCACCCCACGCGGGAACACTGAAGCTTTCTTT

V: TRBV20-1
size: .
J: TRBJ1-6
D: TRBD1
length: 14
CDR3: CSARQGATNSPLHF
DNA: TGCAGTGCTAGACAGGGGGCTACGAATTCACCCCTCCACTTT

V: TRBV7-9
size: many
J: TRBJ1-5
D: .
length: 14
CDR3: CASSLGQPNQPQHF
DNA: TGCGCCAGCAGCTTAGGGCAGCCAAATCAGCCCCAGCATTTT

V: TRBV20-1
size: .
J: TRBJ1-1
D: .
length: 16
CDR3: CSARDPETGLNTEAFF
DNA: TGCAGTGCTAGAGATCCCGAGACAGGTTTGAACACTGAAGCTTTCTTT

V: TRBV7-2
size: many
J: TRBJ2-1
D: .
length: 13
CDR3: CASTRTEINEQFF
DNA: TGTGCCAGCACTCGGACTGAAATCAATGAGCAGTTCTTC

V: TRBV7-2
size: .
J: TRBJ2-7
D: TRBD2
length: 15
CDR3: CASSLFPSGGYEQYF
DNA: TGTGCCAGCAGCTTATTCCCTAGCGGGGGATACGAGCAGTACTTC

V: TRBV6-1
size: many
J: TRBJ2-7
D: TRBD2
length: 17
CDR3: CASSEGPGLASFYEQYF
DNA: TGTGCCAGCAGTGAGGGACCGGGACTAGCGTCTTTCTACGAGCAGTACTTC

V: TRBV9
size: .
J: TRBJ1-4
D: .
length: 15
CDR3: CASTRGGSFNEKLFF
DNA: TGTGCCAGCACCCGCGGGGGCAGCTTTAATGAAAAACTGTTTTTT

V: TRBV28
size: many
J: TRBJ2-2
D: .
length: 15
CDR3: CASRGGTGVTGELFF
DNA: TGTGCCAGCAGGGGCGGGACCGGGGTCACCGGGGAGCTGTTTTTT

V: TRBV7-9
size: few
J: TRBJ2-1
D: TRBD2
length: 17
CDR3: CASSLALTSGFSNEQFF
DNA: TGTGCCAGCAGCTTAGCATTGACTAGCGGATTTAGCAATGAGCAGTTCTTC

V: TRBV5-1
size: many
J: TRBJ2-1
D: .
length: 15
CDR3: CASRIEGETYNEQFF
DNA: TGCGCCAGCAGGATAGAAGGGGAAACCTACAATGAGCAGTTCTTC

V: TRBV2
size: .
J: TRBJ2-1
D: TRBD2
length: 15
CDR3: CASSALGGSYNEQFF
DNA: TGTGCCAGCAGTGCCCTCGGGGGGTCGTACAATGAGCAGTTCTTC

V: TRBV20-1
size: many
J: TRBJ1-1
D: .
length: 11
CDR3: CSVAGLTEAFF
DNA: TGCAGCGTAGCGGGTCTGACTGAAGCTTTCTTT

V: TRBV5-1
size: .
J: TRBJ1-1
D: .
length: 16
CDR3: CASSLPAGYMNTEAFF
DNA: TGCGCCAGCAGCTTGCCGGCGGGGTACATGAACACTGAAGCTTTCTTT

V: TRBV11-3
size: many
J: TRBJ2-1
D: .
length: 13
CDR3: CASSPLGMVEQFF
DNA: TGTGCCAGCAGCCCCTTGGGGATGGTTGAGCAGTTCTTC

V: TRBV6-1
size: few
J: TRBJ2-7
D: .
length: 14
CDR3: CASSGDYFSYEQYF
DNA: TGTGCCAGCAGTGGAGACTATTTCTCCTACGAGCAGTACTTC

V: TRBV12-3/TRBV12-4
size: .
J: TRBJ2-5
D: TRBD1
length: 15
CDR3: CASSRLTGVQETQYF
DNA: TGTGCCAGCAGCCGACTGACAGGGGTACAAGAGACCCAGTACTTC

V: TRBV6-5
size: many
J: TRBJ2-1
D: .
length: 16
CDR3: CASSYREKTRPNEQFF
DNA: TGTGCCAGCAGTTACCGAGAGAAGACTAGACCCAATGAGCAGTTCTTC

V: TRBV5-1
size: many
J: TRBJ2-1
D: TRBD2
length: 16
CDR3: CASSLAQGLAKDEQFF
DNA: TGCGCCAGCAGCTTGGCCCAGGGACTAGCGAAGGATGAGCAGTTCTTC

V: TRBV30
size: many
J: TRBJ1-1
D: .
length: 14
CDR3: CAWSVKGEIAEAFF
DNA: TGTGCCTGGAGTGTCAAGGGGGAGATCGCTGAAGCTTTCTTT

V: TRBV6-2/TRBV6-3
size: many
J: TRBJ2-7
D: .
length: 14
CDR3: CASSYLGHPYEQYF
DNA: TGTGCCAGCAGTTACTTGGGTCACCCCTACGAGCAGTACTTC